This TCR beta chain appears in the sequencing data of a study of T cells expressing NK-cell markers (dated by TCRdb to the early 2020s). Notes on the research overall: TCR beta-chain repertoires were profiled in sorted CD3+CD56+NKG2C+, CD3+CD56+NKG2C- and CD3+CD56-NKG2C+ T-cell subsets from about 8 donors. Among the eight sequenced donors, only one was HCMV-seronegative, while the other seven were HCMV-seropositive. The study sequenced eight donors, all healthy volunteers chosen at random: three men and five women. Libraries were sequenced as 2 x 150 bp reads on Illumina HiSeq 2000/2500, MiSeq or NextSeq.

Broad study findings and their caveats: Whether the expanded NKG2C-expressing T cell clones were specific for HCMV antigens remained unclear. Those dominant clonotypes were again the most abundant among CD3+CD56-NKG2C+ cells in four donors, at roughly 28.3-65%. For more than 5 donors, the dominant CD3+CD56+NKG2C+ clonotypes were among the top 10 CD8+ clonotypes and accounted for 1.0-7.0% of CD8+ T cells.

From cysteine to phenylalanine, the CDR3 is 12 amino acids long. No DNA appears here. The CDR1 and CDR2 encoded by the germline V gene are SGHTA and FQGNSA. To determine HCMV serostatus, a commercial ELISA kit was used to detect HCMV-specific IgG in serum. Ficoll density gradient centrifugation was used to isolate peripheral blood mononuclear cells from blood. Sequenced using an Illumina HiSeq 2000. 5'RACE template switching, by which a universal primer site and unique molecular identifiers were added, was used to make TCR beta cDNA libraries. Priming for cDNA synthesis came from the TCR beta constant segment, and two successive PCR amplification steps followed. The source study handled its data this way. MIGEC was used to demultiplex reads and group the reads by UMI, and MiTCR was used to assemble and quantify clonotypes. To remove erroneous sequences, TCR cDNA sequences were retained only when supported by two or more reads. The tcR package was used for downstream repertoire analysis, and clonotypes were matched across fractions by CDR3 nucleotide sequence plus V segment. VDJmatch was used to annotate antigen specificity against VDJdb, with one amino acid substitution allowed in CDR3. Through TCRdb reprocessing, the reads give one entry per CDR3 protein sequence; DNA is omitted. These V and J calls derive from TCRdb rather than the authors' analysis. The sample's clone listing holds more than 400,000 distinct CDR3 sequences. The ten largest make up under 7.5% of the sample.

Concerning this clonotype itself: Its antigen target is currently unknown.

The chain is encoded by TRBV7-2 joined to TRBJ2-3; without DNA, the TCRdb call of TRBD1 cannot be checked. The sequencing input was blood T cells: a sorted CD56 or NKG2C T cell subset, CD4+ or CD8+ T cells, or bulk PBMC T cells (not recorded which). The clonotype originates from a woman between 18 and 75 years old in good health. For the CDR3, the sequence is CASTPGADTQYF.